The 20 T cell receptor beta chains listed next were all sequenced from one sample in a study of blood T cells in healthy people across ages. Sample-barcoded 5' priming and a J-beta primer mix drove a second PCR of about 6 to 12 cycles. TCRdb itself ran the 5' RACE reads through MiXCR, one entry per CDR3 protein. This table holds hundreds of thousands of distinct CDR3 sequences, roughly 50% found once. The sample was blood. All receptors derive from a woman aged 60 to 75 in good health.

In this sample, this clonotype turned up a few times. This rearrangement joins TRBV20-1 to TRBJ1-2; D unresolved. The CDR3 contains 16 residues. V was cut by 0 bases and J by 8 bases, with 22 bases left in between. Germline V gene sequence: CDR1 DFQATT, CDR2 SNEGSKA (reference sequence). The CDR3 sequence is CSARDNIAGDRAGYTF. CDR3 DNA: TGCAGTGCTAGAGATAATATTGCAGGAGACCGGGCGGGCTACACCTTC.

This clonotype appeared a few times. The rearrangement joins TRBV27 to TRBJ2-3, with D unclear. This CDR3 comprises 12 residues. Trimming took off 11 bases at V and 8 bases at J, with 17 bases between the two ends. The germline V gene has CDR1 MNHEY and CDR2 SMNVEV (reference sequence). This CDR3 is CAVKAASGTQYF. DNA of the CDR3: TGTGCCGTAAAGGCTGCTTCGGGTACGCAGTATTTT.

CDR3 region: CSAQWLAGVLNYEQYF. The CDR3, as DNA: TGCAGTGCTCAGTGGCTAGCGGGAGTTCTGAACTACGAGCAGTACTTC. The V gene is TRBV20-1, the J gene TRBJ2-4, with TRBD2 matching 10 bases. The DNA matches TRBJ2-7 better at its end, which makes the J call doubtful. The CDR3 spans 16 residues. In germline, CDR1 is DFQATT, CDR2 SNEGSKA (reference sequence).

This chain connects TRBV10-3 to TRBJ2-1; TRBD2 is a possible D gene (6 bases). The germline V gene encodes CDR1 ENHRY and CDR2 SYGVKD. Trimming stripped 6 bases from V and 8 bases from J, with 23 bases between. This CDR3 comprises 16 residues. In DNA form, the CDR3 reads TGTGCCATCAGGGGGGACTCAGGGTTTGGTACCTATGAGCAGTTCTTC. Its protein is CAIRGDSGFGTYEQFF.

CDR3 bases: TGTGCCAGCAGTTACTCGGCTGGAAAGACCCAGTACTTC. Amino acid sequence: CASSYSAGKTQYF. This chain connects TRBV6-2 or TRBV6-3 to TRBJ2-5; D is ambiguous. The V end lost 0 bases, the J end lost 6 bases, and 8 bases lay between the germline ends. Germline loops: CDR1 MNHEY, CDR2 SVGEGT. The length of the CDR3 is 13 residues.

V usage is TRBV28 and J usage is TRBJ2-3; possibly TRBD2 for D (6 bases). V was clipped by 6 bases and J by 0 bases, with 16 bases between them. Germline loops: CDR1 MDHEN, CDR2 SYDVKM. This CDR3 has 16 amino acids. The CDR3 protein is CASSETRGGSTDTQYF. DNA of the CDR3: TGTGCCAGCAGCGAGACTAGGGGTGGTAGCACAGATACGCAGTATTTT.

Only one count was recorded for this clonotype. This chain connects TRBV20-1 to TRBJ2-7, with TRBD2 matching 8 bases. The junction had 15 bases not matched to a gene; V was cut back by 1 base and J by 4 bases. The CDR3 spans 17 residues. Germline V gene lookup returns CDR1 DFQATT and CDR2 SNEGSKA (reference sequence). The CDR3 loop reads CSARVNPGGPDHYEQYF. DNA of the CDR3: TGCAGTGCTAGAGTTAACCCGGGAGGGCCCGACCATTACGAGCAGTACTTC.

The rearrangement joins TRBV5-1 to TRBJ2-5, with 10 bases matching TRBD1. After removal of 0 bases from V and 0 bases from J, the junction contained 2 bases not matched to a gene. Germline V gene sequence: CDR1 SGHRS, CDR2 YFSETQ. The CDR3 totals 16 residues. CDR3 coding DNA: TGCGCCAGCAGCTTGGGGGACAGGGGATACCAAGAGACCCAGTACTTC. Residues: CASSLGDRGYQETQYF. Full variable domain (outside the CDR3, taken from reference TRBV5-1 and TRBJ2-5): KAGVTQTPRYLIKTRGQQVTLSCSPISGHRSVSWYQQTPGQGLQFLFEYFSETQRNKGNFPGRFSGRQFSNSRSEMNVSTLELGDSALYLCASSLGDRGYQETQYFGPGTRLLVL.

The chain is built from TRBV7-2 and TRBJ2-7; the match to TRBD1 covers 7 bases. This CDR3 is built from 17 residues. Germline V lookup: CDR1 SGHTA, CDR2 FQGNSA. V lost 6 bases and J lost 0; bases outside the gene matches: 14. The CDR3 spells CASRTINLRDSSYEQYF. In nucleotides, the CDR3 is TGTGCCAGCAGGACAATTAATCTACGGGACAGCTCCTACGAGCAGTACTTC.

This clonotype was counted ten times or more. The V gene is TRBV5-6, the J gene TRBJ2-1, with D unresolved. The length of the CDR3 is 17 residues. Germline assignment: CDR1 SGHDT and CDR2 YYEEEE. V dropped 1 base and J dropped 0 bases, with 14 bases sitting between them. The DNA of the CDR3 is TGTGCCAGCAGCTTGCTGTCAGCAGCAACCTCCTACAATGAGCAGTTCTTC. Translation gives CASSLLSAATSYNEQFF. The full variable domain, in which reference TRBV5-6 and TRBJ2-1 provide the parts outside the CDR3, is DAGVTQSPTHLIKTRGQQVTLRCSPKSGHDTVSWYQQALGQGPQFIFQYYEEEERQRGNFPDRFSGHQFPNYSSELNVNALLLGDSALYLCASSLLSAATSYNEQFFGPGTRLTVL.

The chain employs TRBV3-1 and TRBJ1-1, with D possibly TRBD1 on 6 matching bases. This CDR3 spans 15 amino acids. Germline lookup yields CDR1 LGHDT and CDR2 YNNKEL (reference sequence). V shed 3 bases and J shed 1 base, with 12 bases lying between them. CDR3: CASSHRQGWNTEAFF. The CDR3 nucleotides read TGTGCCAGCAGCCACCGGCAGGGGTGGAACACTGAAGCTTTCTTT.

This clonotype was picked up a small number of times. The chain joins TRBV12-3 or TRBV12-4 to TRBJ2-3; D perhaps matches TRBD1 (7 bases). V gave up 6 bases and J gave up 5 bases, with 21 bases separating them. The CDR3 spans 16 residues. In DNA, the CDR3 is TGTGCCAGCAGCCCCGGAGGAAGGGGGCGGGGAGATACGCAGTATTTT. Translating it yields CASSPGGRGRGDTQYF.

This clonotype was detected a few times. The chain uses TRBV7-3 and TRBJ2-3; D tentatively fits TRBD1 or TRBD2 (5 bases each). Trimming left V 4 bases short and J 2 bases short, with 10 bases between. The V gene's germline CDR1 is SGHTA and CDR2 FQGTGA. There are 14 residues in the CDR3. The CDR3 nucleotides read TGTGCCAGCAGCTCGGGACCTTTCACAGATACGCAGTATTTT. This gives the protein CASSSGPFTDTQYF.

The rearrangement uses TRBV2 and TRBJ1-2; D ambiguous. The CDR3 spans 15 residues. The V end lost 7 bases, the J end lost 0 bases, and 15 bases lay between the germline ends. Germline CDR1 is SNHLY and CDR2 is FYNNEI. CDR3 sequence reads: CASTPSTVANYGYTF. CDR3 coding DNA: TGTGCCAGCACTCCCTCCACAGTAGCTAACTATGGCTACACCTTC.

The chain employs TRBV5-6 and TRBJ2-1, with 13 bases aligning to TRBD2. After removal of 4 bases from V and 10 bases from J, the junction contained 8 bases not matched to a gene. The germline V gene encodes CDR1 SGHDT and CDR2 YYEEEE. This CDR3 contains 15 residues. CDR3 protein: CASSNRLAGGREQFF. The DNA for the CDR3 is TGTGCCAGCAGCAACAGACTAGCGGGAGGCCGGGAGCAGTTCTTC.

Concerning this clonotype: Its ends do not fully match the called genes, so a read error is possible. V usage is TRBV20-1 and J usage is TRBJ2-3; D uncertain. From germline, CDR1 is DFQATT and CDR2 SNEGSKA (reference sequence). The CDR3 has 13 amino acids. CDR3: CRARDISTDTQYF. For the CDR3, the DNA is TGCAGGGCTAGAGATATTAGCACAGATACGCAGTATTTT.

This clonotype was seen a handful of times. The CDR3 bases are TGCAGTGCTAGATACATATCCTACGAGCAGTACTTC. Encoded protein: CSARYISYEQYF. V usage is TRBV20-1 and J usage is TRBJ2-7; no clear D gene. The V gene's germline CDR1 is DFQATT and CDR2 SNEGSKA (reference sequence). V lost 2 bases, J lost 1 base, and 6 bases lay in between. There are 12 residues in the CDR3.

This clonotype was seen only a few times. The chain carries TRBV3-1 and TRBJ2-4; D not certain. V was trimmed by 1 base and J by 0 bases, leaving 10 bases between them. Germline-derived CDR1 and CDR2 are LGHDT and YNNKEL (reference sequence). This CDR3 is built from 16 residues. The CDR3 DNA reads TGTGCCAGCAGCCAAGTAGCTAGGAGAGCCAAAAACATTCAGTACTTC. Translating it yields CASSQVARRAKNIQYF.

The CDR3 nucleotides are TGCGCCAGCACTGAGACAGGGATCAACGAGCAGTACTTC. Translation: CASTETGINEQYF. This rearrangement joins TRBV5-1 to TRBJ2-5; 7 nucleotides align to TRBD1. The end of the DNA aligns better with TRBJ2-7, so the J call may be wrong. This CDR3 region has 13 residues. CDR1 is SGHRS, CDR2 YFSETQ, per germline.

This rearrangement joins TRBV5-1 to TRBJ2-1; a possible D gene is TRBD1 (5 bases). Trimming shortened V by 4 bases and J by 1 base, and 9 bases separated the two germline ends. This CDR3 contains 14 residues. Germline V gene data show CDR1 as SGHRS and CDR2 as YFSETQ. CDR3 DNA: TGCGCCAGCAGCACCGACAGTTCCTACAATGAGCAGTTCTTC. Translating it yields CASSTDSSYNEQFF. The complete variable domain, with remaining parts taken from reference TRBV5-1 and TRBJ2-1, reads KAGVTQTPRYLIKTRGQQVTLSCSPISGHRSVSWYQQTPGQGLQFLFEYFSETQRNKGNFPGRFSGRQFSNSRSEMNVSTLELGDSALYLCASSTDSSYNEQFFGPGTRLTVL.